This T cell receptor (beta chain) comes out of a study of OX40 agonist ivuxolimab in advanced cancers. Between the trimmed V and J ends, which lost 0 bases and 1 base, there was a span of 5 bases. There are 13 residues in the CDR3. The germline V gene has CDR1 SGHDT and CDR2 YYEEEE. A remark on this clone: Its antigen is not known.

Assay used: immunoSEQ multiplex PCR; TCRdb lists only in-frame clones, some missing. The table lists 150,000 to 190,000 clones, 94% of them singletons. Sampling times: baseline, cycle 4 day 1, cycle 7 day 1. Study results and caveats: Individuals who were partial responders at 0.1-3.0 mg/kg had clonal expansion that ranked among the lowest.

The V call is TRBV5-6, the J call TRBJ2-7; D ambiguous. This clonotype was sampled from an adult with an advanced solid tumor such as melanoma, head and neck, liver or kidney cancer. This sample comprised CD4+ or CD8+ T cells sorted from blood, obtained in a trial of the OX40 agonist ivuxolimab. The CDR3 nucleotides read TGTGCCAGCAGCTTGGTCCTGTCCTACGAGCAGTACTTC. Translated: CASSLVLSYEQYF.